The 9 T cell receptor beta chains presented below share a single source sample, sequenced in a study of blood T cell repertoires in COVID-19. The table came from immunoSEQ multiplex PCR; TCRdb's copy has only in-frame clones and leaves some out. In the table there are about 250,000 clones, around 83% of which are singletons. What was sequenced was peripheral blood. Source of these receptors: a man aged 80 or over with acute or convalescent COVID-19.

This clone was observed once. V and J are TRBV4-2 and TRBJ2-4; TRBD2 agrees at 13 bases. The length of the CDR3 is 18 residues. CDR1 is LGHNA, CDR2 YNFKEQ, per germline. V lost 3 bases and J lost 6; bases outside the gene matches: 11. The CDR3, as DNA: TGTGCCAGCAGCCAGCGACTAGCGGGAGGCCCCGGCGGAAACATTCAGTACTTC. Amino acids: CASSQRLAGGPGGNIQYF.

The chain recombines TRBV29-1 with TRBJ2-7; D call uncertain. This CDR3 contains 13 residues. CDR1 is SQVTM, CDR2 ANQGSEA, per germline. The V end lost 7 bases, the J end lost 0 bases, and 13 bases lay between the germline ends. The CDR3 nucleotides read TGCAGCGCACTGCTCGGGTACTCCTACGAGCAGTACTTC. Amino acid sequence: CSALLGYSYEQYF.

This clone was seen only a few times. The chain couples TRBV6-5 to TRBJ1-6; TRBD1 aligns across 8 bases. V gave up 7 bases and J gave up 5 bases; unmatched junction bases: 7. Germline assignment: CDR1 MNHEY and CDR2 SVGAGI. The CDR3 loop spans 15 amino acids. CDR3 DNA: TGTGCCAGCAAGGTTATGACAGGGGATAATTCACCCCTCCACTTT. It encodes CASKVMTGDNSPLHF.

This chain links TRBV5-1 with TRBJ2-7, with 8 bases matching TRBD2. The CDR3 spans 15 residues. The germline CDR1 and CDR2 sequences are SGHRS and YFSETQ. V lost 0 bases and J lost 3; bases outside the gene matches: 5. The CDR3 DNA reads TGCGCCAGCAGCTTGGAGGGACTAGTAGGCTACGAGCAGTACTTC. It encodes CASSLEGLVGYEQYF.

The chain links TRBV5-1 to TRBJ2-5, with D possibly TRBD1 on 5 matching bases. Germline V gene sequence: CDR1 SGHRS, CDR2 YFSETQ. V lost 5 bases to trimming and J lost 4 bases, with 12 bases between them. CDR3 length: 13 residues. DNA for the CDR3: TGCGCCAGCAGGACAGAGGCCTTAGAGACCCAGTACTTC. It is translated as CASRTEALETQYF. The full variable domain, with the rest looked up from reference TRBV5-1 and TRBJ2-5, is KAGVTQTPRYLIKTRGQQVTLSCSPISGHRSVSWYQQTPGQGLQFLFEYFSETQRNKGNFPGRFSGRQFSNSRSEMNVSTLELGDSALYLCASRTEALETQYFGPGTRLLVL.

CDR3 bases: TGTGCCAGCCCGGATAATAAAGGGGTCGAGCAGTACTTC. Protein sequence: CASPDNKGVEQYF. The chain has TRBV6-5 and TRBJ2-7, with D perhaps matching TRBD1 (5 bases). The germline V gene has CDR1 MNHEY and CDR2 SVGAGI. V dropped 8 bases and J dropped 6 bases, with 17 bases sitting between them. The CDR3 totals 13 residues.

The chain employs TRBV18 and TRBJ1-1; D is uncertain. The CDR3 is 16 amino acids. Trimming took 2 bases from V and 2 from J, leaving 15 bases between them. The germline gives CDR1 KGHSH, CDR2 LQKENI. CDR3 bases: TGTGCCAGCTCACCAGGGCAGCCAACCCGAAACACTGAAGCTTTCTTT. Translated, it gives CASSPGQPTRNTEAFF.

This chain links TRBV24-1 with TRBJ1-2; 8 bases are shared with TRBD1. Per the germline V gene, CDR1 is KGHDR and CDR2 is SFDVKD. This CDR3 spans 15 amino acids. V shed 5 bases, J shed 3 bases, and the junction held 7 bases outside the gene matches. This CDR3 reads CATSGLTGDDYGYTF. CDR3 nucleotide sequence: TGTGCCACCAGTGGTCTGACAGGGGATGACTATGGCTACACCTTC.

This clone is a singleton in its sample. V and J are TRBV3-1 (or the pseudogene TRBV3-2) and TRBJ2-5, with TRBD2 matching 12 bases. The germline gives CDR1 LGHDT, CDR2 YNNKEL (reference sequence). This CDR3 contains 15 residues. Unmatched junction bases numbered 4, after V lost 8 bases and J lost 0 bases. CDR3 nucleotide sequence: TGTGCCAGCGAAGGACTAGCGGGGTACCAAGAGACCCAGTACTTC. This encodes CASEGLAGYQETQYF.